This entry concerns a single T cell receptor beta chain. Its antigen is unknown. The germline gives CDR1 LGHNA, CDR2 YNFKEQ. This CDR3 spans 13 amino acids. V was clipped by 1 base and J by 6 bases, with 6 bases between them. These data originate in a study of cytomegalovirus exposure and HLA in healthy donors. About the research overall: A previous analysis identified 100 million to 120 million unique TCR beta sequences derived from 180 million or so T cells.

The PCR ran on 60 Vbeta and 13 Jbeta primers. Libraries were prepared by immunoSEQ multiplex PCR; TCRdb keeps only in-frame clonotypes and omits some of them. The top ten hold 2% to 2.5% of the sample, which has around 150,000 clones, around four fifths seen once. Study-wide points: Some V segments (TRBV6-2 and TRBV6-3 among them) were excluded as indistinguishable. TCR beta chain V- and J-gene trimming was linked, in a later analysis, to a missense variant in DCLRE1C.

The TCR comes from a man between 25 and 39 years old in good health and CMV-seronegative. The rearrangement uses TRBV4-2 and TRBJ2-2, with a weak D call TRBD2 (6 bases). Material: PBMCs. The DNA of the CDR3 is TGTGCCAGCAGCCAAGCGGGGGCCGGGGAGCTGTTTTTT. Its translation is CASSQAGAGELFF.